Reported below is one T cell receptor (beta chain). Its antigen is undetermined. The PCR was carried out with 60 Vbeta primers and 13 Jbeta primers. The assay was immunoSEQ multiplex PCR, and TCRdb's table has in-frame clones only and misses some. The top ten hold around 5% of the sample, which has roughly 140,000 clones, approximately 80% seen once. The record originates from a study of cytomegalovirus exposure and HLA in healthy donors. Study-wide findings and caveats: Judged likely to be a sequencing artifact was a cluster of highly shared sequence variants.

CDR1 and CDR2 from the germline V gene are MDHEN and SYDVKM. There are 14 residues in the CDR3. The chain uses TRBV28 and TRBJ2-5; 8 bases align to TRBD1. The DNA end is more similar to TRBJ2-7, so the J call may be wrong. This receptor was identified in a male donor in good health and CMV-seronegative. Sequencing input: PBMCs. The CDR3 DNA sequence: TGTGCCAGCAGTTTGACACAGGGGGTTTACGAGCAGTACTTC. Translated: CASSLTQGVYEQYF.